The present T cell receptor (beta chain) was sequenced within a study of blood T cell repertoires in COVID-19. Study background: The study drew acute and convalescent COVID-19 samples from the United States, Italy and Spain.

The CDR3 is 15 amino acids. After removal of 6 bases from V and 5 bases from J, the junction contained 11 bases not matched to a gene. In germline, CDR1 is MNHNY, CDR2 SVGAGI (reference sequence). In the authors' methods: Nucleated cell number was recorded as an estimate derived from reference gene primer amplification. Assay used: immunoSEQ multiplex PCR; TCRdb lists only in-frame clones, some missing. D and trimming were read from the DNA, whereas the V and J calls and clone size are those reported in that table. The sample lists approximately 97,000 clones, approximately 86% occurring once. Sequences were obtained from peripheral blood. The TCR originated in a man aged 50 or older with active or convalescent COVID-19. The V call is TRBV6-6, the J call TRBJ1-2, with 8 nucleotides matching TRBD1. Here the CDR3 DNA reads TGTGCCAGCAGCCCGACAGGGGAGGTTGCTTATGGCTACACCTTC. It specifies CASSPTGEVAYGYTF.